Presented here are 11 T cell receptor beta chains from one specimen sequenced in a study of cytomegalovirus exposure and HLA in healthy donors. The PCR had 60 Vbeta and 13 Jbeta primers. Generated by immunoSEQ multiplex PCR, the TCRdb table keeps only in-frame clones and is missing some. The sample holds 100,000 or so clones, roughly three quarters seen once. Source material: PBMCs. These receptors were collected from a young man in good health and CMV-seronegative.

The chain is built from TRBV13 and TRBJ1-4, with 8 bases fitting TRBD1. Per germline, CDR1 PRHDT and CDR2 FYEKMQ (reference sequence). CDR3 size: 18 residues. V lost 2 bases to trimming and J lost 0 bases; unmatched junction nucleotides: 8. The CDR3 is CASSLRSDRGSTNEKLFF. CDR3 coding DNA: TGTGCCAGCAGCTTAAGGTCAGACAGGGGTTCAACTAATGAAAAACTGTTTTTT.

The V call is TRBV27, the J call TRBJ1-2, with D tentatively TRBD1 (5 bases). The CDR3 runs to 13 residues. V was trimmed by 5 bases and J by 8 bases, leaving 15 bases between them. Germline CDR1 reads MNHEY; CDR2 reads SMNVEV (reference sequence). The CDR3 DNA sequence: TGTGCCAGCAGTCGGACAACCGAGACAGGCTACACCTTC. It is translated as CASSRTTETGYTF.

The chain employs TRBV5-1 and TRBJ2-1; perhaps TRBD1 as D (6 bases). Germline lookup yields CDR1 SGHRS and CDR2 YFSETQ. V dropped 3 bases and J dropped 5 bases, with 9 bases sitting between them. The CDR3 covers 13 residues. The CDR3: CASSYGQNNEQFF. For the CDR3, the DNA is TGCGCCAGCAGCTATGGACAGAACAATGAGCAGTTCTTC.

This clone came up once. The chain couples TRBV19 to TRBJ2-5, with 8 bases aligning to TRBD2. The J call could be wrong; TRBJ2-7 is a better fit for the DNA end. The length of the CDR3 is 13 residues. Germline V CDR1 and CDR2: LNHDA, SQIVND (reference sequence). CDR3 sequence reads: CASSIAGGYEQYF. The CDR3 nucleotides are TGTGCCAGTAGTATAGCGGGAGGGTACGAGCAGTACTTC.

This clone was counted once. The CDR3 reads CASRSNFGTGYDYEQYF. In DNA form, the CDR3 reads TGCGCCAGCAGGTCGAACTTTGGGACAGGGTATGACTACGAGCAGTACTTC. The chain joins TRBV5-1 to TRBJ2-7; 9 bases are shared with TRBD1. There are 17 residues in the CDR3. V lost 5 bases and J lost 3; bases outside the gene matches: 15. Germline assignment: CDR1 SGHRS and CDR2 YFSETQ.

This chain joins TRBV7-2 and TRBJ1-4, with 7 bases fitting TRBD1. Germline values: CDR1 SGHTA, CDR2 FQGNSA. The V and J ends lost 4 bases and 5 bases, in that order; junction bases with no gene match: 10. The CDR3 spans 16 residues. The CDR3 sequence: CASSSQTTGLNEKLFF. In DNA form, the CDR3 reads TGTGCCAGCAGCTCTCAAACGACAGGGTTAAATGAAAAACTGTTTTTT.

This clone was detected a few times. The genes are TRBV7-2 and TRBJ1-5; unclear D gene. Germline V CDR1 and CDR2: SGHTA, FQGNSA. CDR3 length: 14 residues. V was shortened by 7 bases and J by 4 bases, with 14 bases between the two germline ends. The CDR3 loop reads CASIATPGNQPQHF. As DNA, the CDR3 is TGTGCCAGCATCGCAACCCCCGGGAATCAGCCCCAGCATTTT.

This chain joins TRBV12-5 and TRBJ2-3, with no clear D. The CDR3 is 14 amino acids. Trimming took off 7 bases at V and 6 bases at J, with 17 bases between the two ends. Germline-derived CDR1 and CDR2 are LGHNT and FRNRAP. The CDR3 region is CASAVPSGSDTQYF. DNA for the CDR3: TGTGCTAGTGCCGTCCCGTCAGGTTCTGATACGCAGTATTTT.

The chain links TRBV7-6 to TRBJ2-1; 16 positions agree with TRBD2. Trimming cost V 3 bases and J 0 bases; bases outside gene matches: 14. CDR3 size: 22 residues. Germline CDR1 is SGHVS and CDR2 is FNYEAQ. CDR3 bases: TGTGCCAGCAGCTTCCCTATAGACCCGGGACTAGCGGGAGGGAGCTCCTACAATGAGCAGTTCTTC. This gives the protein CASSFPIDPGLAGGSSYNEQFF. Variable domain in full (rest from reference TRBV7-6 and TRBJ2-1): GAGVSQSPRYKVTKRGQDVALRCDPISGHVSLYWYRQALGQGPEFLTYFNYEAQQDKSGLPNDRFSAERPEGSISTLTIQRTEQRDSAMYRCASSFPIDPGLAGGSSYNEQFFGPGTRLTVL.

The chain employs TRBV30 and TRBJ2-1; TRBD1 aligns across 7 bases. This CDR3 is built from 15 residues. V shed 5 bases, J shed 5 bases, and the junction held 12 bases outside the gene matches. The V gene's germline CDR1 is GTSNPN and CDR2 SVGIG (reference sequence). Written as DNA, the CDR3 is TGTGCCTGGCGGGTTATAGGGGGCGAGAACAATGAGCAGTTCTTC. Its translation is CAWRVIGGENNEQFF.

The gene calls are TRBV27 and TRBJ1-5; D unclear. With 6 bases removed from V and 3 bases from J, the gap between germline ends came to 15 bases. CDR1 is MNHEY, CDR2 SMNVEV, per germline (reference sequence). The CDR3 consists of 15 residues. CDR3 nucleotide sequence: TGTGCCAGCAGGACTATTACAGACCCCAATCAGCCCCAGCATTTT. Protein: CASRTITDPNQPQHF.